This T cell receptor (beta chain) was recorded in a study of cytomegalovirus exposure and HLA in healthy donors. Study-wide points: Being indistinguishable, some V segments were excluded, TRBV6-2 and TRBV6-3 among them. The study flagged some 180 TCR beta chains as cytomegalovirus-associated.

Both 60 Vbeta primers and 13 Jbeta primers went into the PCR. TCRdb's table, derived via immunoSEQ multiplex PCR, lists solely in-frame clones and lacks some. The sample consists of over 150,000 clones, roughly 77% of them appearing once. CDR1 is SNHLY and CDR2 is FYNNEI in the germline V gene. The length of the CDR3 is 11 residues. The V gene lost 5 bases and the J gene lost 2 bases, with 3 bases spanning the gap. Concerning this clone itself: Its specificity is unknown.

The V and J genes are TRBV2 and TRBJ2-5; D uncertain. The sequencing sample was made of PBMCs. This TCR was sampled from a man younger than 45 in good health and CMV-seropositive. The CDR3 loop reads CASSPQETQYF. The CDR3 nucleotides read TGTGCCAGCAGTCCTCAAGAGACCCAGTACTTC.